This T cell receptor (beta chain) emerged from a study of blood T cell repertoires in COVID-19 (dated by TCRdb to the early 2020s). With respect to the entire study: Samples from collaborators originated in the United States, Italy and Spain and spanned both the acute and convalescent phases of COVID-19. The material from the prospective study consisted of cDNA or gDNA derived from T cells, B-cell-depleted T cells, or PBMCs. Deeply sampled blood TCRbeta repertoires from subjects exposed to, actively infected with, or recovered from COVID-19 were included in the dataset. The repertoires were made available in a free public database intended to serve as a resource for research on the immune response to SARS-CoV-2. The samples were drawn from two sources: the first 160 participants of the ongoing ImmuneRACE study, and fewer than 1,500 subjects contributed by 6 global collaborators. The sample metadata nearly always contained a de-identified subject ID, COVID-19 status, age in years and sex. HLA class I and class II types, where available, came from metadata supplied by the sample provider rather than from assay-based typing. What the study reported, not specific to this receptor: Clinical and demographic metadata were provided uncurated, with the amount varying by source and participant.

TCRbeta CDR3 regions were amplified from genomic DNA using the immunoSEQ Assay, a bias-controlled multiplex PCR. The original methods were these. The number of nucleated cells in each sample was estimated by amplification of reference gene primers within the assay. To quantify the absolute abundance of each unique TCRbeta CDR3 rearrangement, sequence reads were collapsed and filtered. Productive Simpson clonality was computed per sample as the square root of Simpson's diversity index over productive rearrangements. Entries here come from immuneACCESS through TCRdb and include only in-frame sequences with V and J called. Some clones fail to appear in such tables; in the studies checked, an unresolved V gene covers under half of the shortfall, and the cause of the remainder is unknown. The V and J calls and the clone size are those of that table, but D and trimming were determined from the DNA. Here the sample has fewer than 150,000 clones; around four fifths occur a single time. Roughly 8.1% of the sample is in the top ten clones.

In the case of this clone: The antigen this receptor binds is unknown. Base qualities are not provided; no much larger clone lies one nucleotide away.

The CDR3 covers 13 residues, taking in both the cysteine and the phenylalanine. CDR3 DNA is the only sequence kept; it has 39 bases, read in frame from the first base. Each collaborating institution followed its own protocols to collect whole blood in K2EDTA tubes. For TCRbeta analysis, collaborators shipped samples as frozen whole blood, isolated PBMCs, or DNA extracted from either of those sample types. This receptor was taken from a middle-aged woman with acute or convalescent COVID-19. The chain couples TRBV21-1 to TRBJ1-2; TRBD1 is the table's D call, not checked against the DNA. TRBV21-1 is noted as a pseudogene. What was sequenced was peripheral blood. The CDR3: CASSTNPSYGYTF. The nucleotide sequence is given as TGTGCCAGCAGCACCAACCCCAGTTATGGCTACACCTTC.